The 5 T cell receptor beta chains listed next were all sequenced from one sample in a study of T cell repertoires in cytomegalovirus infection. MiXCR was run by TCRdb on the reads, yielding one entry per CDR3 protein. The sample gives fewer than 850,000 distinct CDR3 sequences, just under 30% of which show up once; about an eighth is in the top ten. These receptors' targets are unknown. Sequenced material: cultured CD8+ T cells from PBMCs, taken from culture after CMV antigen stimulation. These receptors originate from a human donor in good health (CMV status not recorded). Some clones in this sample may be carry-over from other donors' samples.

V is TRBV10-3 and J is TRBJ1-2; TRBD1 matches at 10 bases. V shed 8 bases, J shed 6 bases, and the junction held 6 bases outside the gene matches. The CDR3 has 13 amino acids. CDR1 and CDR2 (germline): ENHRY, SYGVKD. CDR3 DNA: TGTGCCATCTACGGGACAGGGGAGGATGGCTACACCTTC. Protein sequence: CAIYGTGEDGYTF.

The sample holds a few counts of this clonotype. The chain couples TRBV29-1 to TRBJ2-2; the D is unclear. This CDR3 contains 11 residues. V was cut by 7 bases and J by 6 bases, with 9 bases left in between. From germline, CDR1 is SQVTM and CDR2 ANQGSEA. The CDR3 loop is CSALGPGELFF. In nucleotides, the CDR3 is TGCAGCGCCCTCGGACCCGGGGAGCTGTTTTTT.

The CDR3 reads CASSEGLGKTYEQYF. CDR3 bases: TGTGCCAGCAGCGAGGGACTAGGGAAGACCTACGAGCAGTACTTC. J is TRBJ2-7 and V is TRBV7-8; 8 nucleotides align to TRBD2. Germline V lookup: CDR1 SGHVS, CDR2 FQNEAQ. This CDR3 comprises 15 residues. V lost 5 bases, J lost 2 bases, and 8 bases stayed unmatched.

This clonotype appeared a few times. The rearrangement uses TRBV24-1 and TRBJ1-1; the D gene is possibly TRBD1 (5 bases). V lost 4 bases and J 8 bases, leaving 13 bases between the germline ends. The CDR3 runs 13 residues. The germline V gene encodes CDR1 KGHDR and CDR2 SFDVKD. The CDR3 reads CATSDRDSREAFF. CDR3 sequence (DNA): TGTGCCACCAGTGACCGAGACAGTAGGGAAGCTTTCTTT.

The CDR3 region has the DNA TGTGCCAGCACCTTACAGGGGTTCGCCTACGAGCAGTACTTC. Its protein is CASTLQGFAYEQYF. The chain joins TRBV12-3 or TRBV12-4 to TRBJ2-7; 7 bases fit TRBD1. The CDR3 runs 14 residues. The V gene end was trimmed by 7 bases and the J gene end by 2 bases; junction bases not matched to a gene: 8.